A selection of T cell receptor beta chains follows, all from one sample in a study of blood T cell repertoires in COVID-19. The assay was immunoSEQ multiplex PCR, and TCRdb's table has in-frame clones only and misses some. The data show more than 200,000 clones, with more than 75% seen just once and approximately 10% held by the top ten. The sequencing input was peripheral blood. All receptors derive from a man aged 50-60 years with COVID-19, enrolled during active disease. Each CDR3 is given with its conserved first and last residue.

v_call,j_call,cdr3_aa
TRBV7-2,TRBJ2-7,CASSLAADSYEQYF
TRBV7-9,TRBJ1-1,CASSATDRENTEAFF
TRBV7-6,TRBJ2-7,CASSGSGQGSYEQYF
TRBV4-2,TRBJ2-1,CASSQDQEAWYNEQFF
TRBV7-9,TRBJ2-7,CASSSTPNFYEQYF
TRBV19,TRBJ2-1,CASSIFVTSGKQEQFF
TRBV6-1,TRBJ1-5,CASSEAPQGARNQPQHF
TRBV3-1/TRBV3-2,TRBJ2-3,CASSLTGGSTDTQYF
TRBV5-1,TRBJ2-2,CASTPGRTGELFF
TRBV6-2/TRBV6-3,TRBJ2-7,CASSYDSVSVEQYF
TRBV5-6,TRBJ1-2,CASSHTILYGYTF
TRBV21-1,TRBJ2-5,CASSKREETGKETQYF
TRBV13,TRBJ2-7,CASSSEGEQYF
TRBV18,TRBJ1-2,CASSPTGGYYGYTF
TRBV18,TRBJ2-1,CASSPLRGDWNEQFF
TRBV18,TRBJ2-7,CASSPPLADSYEQYF
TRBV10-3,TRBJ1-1,CAISELGANTEAFF
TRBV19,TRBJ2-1,CASSISGLAGGSEQFF
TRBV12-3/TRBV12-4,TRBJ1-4,CASSSDRVEKLFF
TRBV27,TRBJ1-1,CASSDRAPNTEAFF
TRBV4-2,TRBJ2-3,CASQGGADNTDTQYF
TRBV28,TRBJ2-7,CASSPTGSYEQYF
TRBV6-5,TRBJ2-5,CASSFGTEETQYF
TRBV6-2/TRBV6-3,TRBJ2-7,CASSKNPPGTGSYEQYF
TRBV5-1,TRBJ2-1,CASSPSGTYNEQFF
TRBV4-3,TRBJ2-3,CASSQDRGQNTQYF
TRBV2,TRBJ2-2,CASSAIAGAGELFF
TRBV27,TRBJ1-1,CASSSWTGSNTEAFF
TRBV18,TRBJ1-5,CASSPRQGDQPQHF
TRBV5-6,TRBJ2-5,CASSSGSPLTQYF
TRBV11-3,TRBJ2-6,CASSSGRGSGANVLTF
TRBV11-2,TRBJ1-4,CASSRQNEKLFF
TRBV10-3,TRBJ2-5,CAITDIRQLQETQYF
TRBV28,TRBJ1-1,CASSLTGGNTEAFF
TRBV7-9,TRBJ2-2,CASSPRGVAGPRNTGELFF
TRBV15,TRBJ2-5,CATSRGTPNGETQYF
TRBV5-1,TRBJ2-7,CASLSYEQYF
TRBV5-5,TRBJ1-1,CASSLFGGDNTEAFF
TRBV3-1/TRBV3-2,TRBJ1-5,CASSRDNNQPQHF
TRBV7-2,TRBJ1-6,CASSSHRGSQSPLHF
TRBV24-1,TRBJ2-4,CATSDRGDKNIQYF
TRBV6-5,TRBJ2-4,CASTEGLANIQYF
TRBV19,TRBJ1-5,CASSITRQTNQPQHF
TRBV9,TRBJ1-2,CASSPRQGGVGYTF
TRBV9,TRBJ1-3,CASSVGHNRGFSGNTIYF
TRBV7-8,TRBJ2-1,CASSLIPGLADNEQFF
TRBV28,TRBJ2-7,CASSPPGQGFHEQYF
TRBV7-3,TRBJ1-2,CASSLQGQDYGYTF
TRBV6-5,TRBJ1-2,CASSYFRDRGFDGYTF
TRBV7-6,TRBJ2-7,CASSSYRVHEQYF
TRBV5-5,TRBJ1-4,CASSLDWGQTPNEKLFF
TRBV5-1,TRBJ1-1,CASSLTGVVNTEAFF
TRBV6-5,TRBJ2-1,CASSQDRGEQFF